This T cell receptor beta chain emerged from a study of T cells in Graves' hyperthyroidism and ophthalmopathy. General study results and limits: Ophthalmopathy was told apart from stable hyperthyroidism by a 13 V-J model.

Germline CDR1 and CDR2: SGHVS and FQNEAQ. Trimming left V 5 bases short and J 4 bases short, with 6 bases between. The CDR3 extends over 12 amino acids. Any patient presenting with uncontrolled infection, other autoimmune disease, pregnancy or lactation was left out. This clonotype was detected ten times or more. Antigen: not known. Amplification of TCR beta CDR3 regions was performed using RNA transcripts as template. Primed by the HTBI set, a first-round RT-PCR was run on the TCR CDR3. TCRdb re-called the multiplex PCR reads through MiXCR, storing one row per CDR3 protein. The sample lists roughly 360,000 distinct CDR3 sequences; about 14% were seen once.

The sequenced material came from blood. This clonotype originated in a man aged 25 to 45 with Graves' hyperthyroidism that later progressed to Graves' ophthalmopathy. This chain joins TRBV7-8 and TRBJ1-5; no clear D. The DNA of the CDR3 is TGTGCCAGCAGCAACGTTAATCAGCCCCAGCATTTT. Residues: CASSNVNQPQHF.